The present T cell receptor beta chain was sequenced within a study of T cells after posttransplantation cyclophosphamide. General study results and limits: Skin or GI-infiltrating T cells shared few TRB sequences with blood. Donor-recipient repertoire similarity was low at 1-2 months, rising over year one. TRB clonality was highly associated with recipient CMV seropositivity and reactivation.

Repertoires were generated with immunoSEQ multiplex PCR, while TCRdb's copy carries only in-frame clones and drops some. Of about 10,000 clones in the sample, 80% to 85% were seen once. About this clone itself: Its target is not known.

CDR3 length: 15 amino acids. The germline V gene has CDR1 MNHEY and CDR2 SVGAGI. Deletions cut 2 bases from V and 3 bases from J, with 13 bases between. Busulfan-fludarabine conditioning, marrow transplant, and cyclophosphamide on days +3 and +4 were administered. The chain employs TRBV6-5 and TRBJ1-1; D may be TRBD1 (5 bases). Specimen: PBMCs, collected approximately 1,900 days after a stem cell transplant with posttransplant cyclophosphamide. This sequence was found in a female patient aged 35 to 55 who received an allogeneic stem cell transplant from a related donor, was CMV-positive, and had no GVHD. Some T cells may have originated in the graft donor. The chain's CDR3 is CASSYDWQGHTEAFF. DNA of the CDR3: TGTGCCAGCAGTTACGATTGGCAGGGCCACACTGAAGCTTTCTTT.